These 18 T cell receptor beta chains came from one sample sequenced in a study of cytomegalovirus exposure and HLA in healthy donors. The primer mix had 60 Vbeta and 13 Jbeta primers. Using immunoSEQ multiplex PCR, the repertoire was profiled, and TCRdb retains in-frame clones only, with some absent. The sample contains 150,000 to 200,000 clones, 85% of which appear only once. Sample: PBMCs. The receptors were gathered from a woman aged 45-65 years in good health and CMV-seronegative.

The V and J genes are TRBV11-3 and TRBJ2-5; the match to TRBD2 covers 8 bases. Per germline, CDR1 SGHNT and CDR2 YENEEA. V trimming: 6 bases; J trimming: 3 bases; junction bases outside the gene matches: 3. This CDR3 region has 13 residues. The CDR3 bases are TGTGCCAGCAGAGGAGCGGGAGAAGAGACCCAGTACTTC. Translating gives CASRGAGEETQYF.

In regard to this clone: At one end, the junction sequence differs from germline, possibly due to a read error. The rearrangement links TRBV7-9 to TRBJ2-5, with D maybe TRBD2 (6 bases). The CDR3 totals 15 residues. CDR1 and CDR2 (germline): SEHNR, FQNEAQ (reference sequence). In DNA, the CDR3 is TGTTCCAGCAGCTCTTACACGCGGGGCAGGGAGACCCAGTACTTC. Translating it yields CSSSSYTRGRETQYF.

The chain combines TRBV19 with TRBJ1-1; TRBD1 might be the D (6 bases). The CDR3 is 12 amino acids. Germline lookup yields CDR1 LNHDA and CDR2 SQIVND (reference sequence). Trimming removed 5 bases from V and 5 bases from J, with 9 bases in between. DNA of the CDR3: TGTGCCAGTAGTTACAGGGAAACTGAAGCTTTCTTT. Translation gives CASSYRETEAFF.

The J gene is TRBJ2-4, the V gene TRBV6-4; 9 nucleotides line up with TRBD2. Looked up from germline, CDR1 is MRHNA and CDR2 is SNTAGT. V was clipped by 2 bases and J by 2 bases; unmatched bases: 4. The CDR3 is 16 residues long. The CDR3 loop reads CASSDVAGVSKNIQYF. The CDR3 nucleotides read TGTGCCAGCAGTGACGTAGCGGGAGTATCCAAAAACATTCAGTACTTC.

This sequence joins TRBV19 and TRBJ1-1; D ambiguous. Germline V gene data show CDR1 as LNHDA and CDR2 as SQIVND (reference sequence). Trimming took 5 bases from V and 8 from J, leaving 18 bases between them. The CDR3 has 14 amino acids. CDR3 residues: CASSPEDTRREAFF. The CDR3 nucleotides are TGTGCCAGTAGTCCCGAAGACACTAGGCGGGAAGCTTTCTTT.

This sequence joins TRBV28 and TRBJ2-1; TRBD2 matches 7 bases. Germline CDR1 MDHEN, CDR2 SYDVKM. V was clipped by 3 bases and J by 9 bases; unmatched bases: 17. The CDR3 runs to 17 residues. CDR3 in amino acids: CASSLGGSKGSTIEQFF. DNA for the CDR3: TGTGCCAGCAGTTTGGGCGGGAGTAAGGGGTCCACGATTGAGCAGTTCTTC.

The rearrangement uses TRBV14 and TRBJ2-7; 7 nucleotides line up with TRBD1. This CDR3 region has 16 residues. Trimming took 1 base from V and 3 from J; bases not matched to a gene: 9. The V gene's germline CDR1 is SGHDN and CDR2 FVKESK. The chain's CDR3 is CASSQAQGLALYEQYF. The CDR3 bases are TGTGCCAGCAGCCAAGCACAGGGGCTGGCCCTCTACGAGCAGTACTTC.

V is TRBV5-6 and J is TRBJ2-5, with 8 bases aligning to TRBD1. J lost 2 bases, V lost 0 bases, and 3 bases had no gene match. Germline assignment: CDR1 SGHDT and CDR2 YYEEEE. This CDR3 has 15 residues. Here the CDR3 reads CASSLGQGIQETQYF. Written as DNA, the CDR3 is TGTGCCAGCAGCTTGGGACAGGGGATTCAAGAGACCCAGTACTTC.

This clone appeared a single time. The chain is built from TRBV11-2 and TRBJ2-3; tentatively, D is TRBD2 (5 bases). The ends were cut back, 1 base at V and 2 bases at J, with 7 bases in the middle. The CDR3 is 14 amino acids. Germline CDR1 is SGHAT and CDR2 is FQNNGV. The CDR3 DNA follows: TGTGCCAGCAGCTTAGGGGAGATCACAGATACGCAGTATTTT. Encoded protein: CASSLGEITDTQYF.

The chain is built from TRBV6-6 and TRBJ2-3; a possible D gene is TRBD2 (5 bases). Trimming removed 4 bases at V and 2 bases at J, with 13 bases between. The CDR3 length is 15 residues. In germline, CDR1 is MNHNY, CDR2 SVGAGI (reference sequence). Written as DNA, the CDR3 is TGTGCCAGCAGTTCCTCGCGGGCTCCCACAGATACGCAGTATTTT. Translating it yields CASSSSRAPTDTQYF.

The chain carries TRBV6-1 and TRBJ2-2, with 8 bases aligning to TRBD1. V was pared by 6 bases and J by 1 base, with 1 base of the junction left unmatched. The CDR3 contains 14 residues. Germline CDR1 and CDR2: MNHNS and SASEGT. This CDR3 reads CASRGTGNTGELFF. The CDR3 DNA is TGTGCCAGCAGGGGGACAGGGAACACCGGGGAGCTGTTTTTT.

The chain combines TRBV2 with TRBJ2-1, with 8 bases matching TRBD2. The CDR3 runs to 15 residues. V lost 1 base and J lost 4; bases outside the gene matches: 3. CDR1 and CDR2 from the germline V gene are SNHLY and FYNNEI. The CDR3 protein is CASSEGSGIYNEQFF. The CDR3 DNA is TGTGCCAGCAGTGAAGGTAGCGGGATTTACAATGAGCAGTTCTTC.

This clone was seen a handful of times. The chain carries TRBV2 and TRBJ2-7, with 8 bases matching TRBD1. The CDR3 has 14 amino acids. Trimming at V came to 2 bases and at J to 2 bases, leaving 2 bases not matched to a gene. Germline values: CDR1 SNHLY, CDR2 FYNNEI. CDR3 nucleotides: TGTGCCAGCAGTGAATCACAGGGGGCCTACGAGCAGTACTTC. Protein: CASSESQGAYEQYF.

Turning to this clone: Distinct nucleotide sequences in the sample also encode this CDR3. The gene calls are TRBV5-1 and TRBJ2-7; a possible D gene is TRBD1 (6 bases). There are 15 residues in the CDR3. CDR1 is SGHRS, CDR2 YFSETQ, per germline. Trimming took 0 bases from V and 1 from J, leaving 11 bases between them. The CDR3 loop reads CASSLGGGASYEQYF. The CDR3 nucleotides read TGCGCCAGCAGCTTGGGAGGGGGAGCGTCCTACGAGCAGTACTTC.

The chain combines TRBV10-1 with TRBJ1-2, with a possible D match to TRBD1 (6 bases). Germline CDR1 WNHNN, CDR2 SYGVQD (reference sequence). The germline V and J ends were trimmed by 5 bases and 0 bases, with 19 bases remaining between them. The CDR3 spans 17 residues. The CDR3: CASSPGHGQPTNYGYTF. CDR3 DNA sequence: TGCGCCAGCAGTCCGGGACACGGCCAACCTACTAACTATGGCTACACCTTC.

The chain uses TRBV19 and TRBJ1-1, with a tentative D call TRBD1 (5 bases). The V and J ends lost 0 bases and 7 bases respectively, with 12 bases between them. CDR3 length: 14 amino acids. Germline CDR1 reads LNHDA; CDR2 reads SQIVND (reference sequence). The CDR3 coding sequence is TGTGCCAGTAGTATAGAGGGGGGGAAGGGTGAAGCTTTCTTT. It is translated as CASSIEGGKGEAFF.

As DNA, the CDR3 is TGCAGCGTACCCGATGGACAGGGGACTTCCTACAATGAGCAGTTCTTC. Its protein product is CSVPDGQGTSYNEQFF. V is TRBV29-1 and J is TRBJ2-1; 9 positions match TRBD1. The trim removed 6 bases at V and 1 base at J, leaving 10 bases unmatched. The CDR3 contains 16 residues. Germline CDR1 and CDR2: SQVTM and ANQGSEA.

Written as DNA, the CDR3 is TGTGCCAGTAGTTGGCGGCGGTCCTACGAGCAGTACTTC. This sequence encodes CASSWRRSYEQYF. The V call is TRBV19, the J call TRBJ2-7; no clear D gene. This CDR3 comprises 13 residues. CDR1 and CDR2 (germline): LNHDA, SQIVND (reference sequence). V lost 5 bases and J lost 1, with 9 bases in between.